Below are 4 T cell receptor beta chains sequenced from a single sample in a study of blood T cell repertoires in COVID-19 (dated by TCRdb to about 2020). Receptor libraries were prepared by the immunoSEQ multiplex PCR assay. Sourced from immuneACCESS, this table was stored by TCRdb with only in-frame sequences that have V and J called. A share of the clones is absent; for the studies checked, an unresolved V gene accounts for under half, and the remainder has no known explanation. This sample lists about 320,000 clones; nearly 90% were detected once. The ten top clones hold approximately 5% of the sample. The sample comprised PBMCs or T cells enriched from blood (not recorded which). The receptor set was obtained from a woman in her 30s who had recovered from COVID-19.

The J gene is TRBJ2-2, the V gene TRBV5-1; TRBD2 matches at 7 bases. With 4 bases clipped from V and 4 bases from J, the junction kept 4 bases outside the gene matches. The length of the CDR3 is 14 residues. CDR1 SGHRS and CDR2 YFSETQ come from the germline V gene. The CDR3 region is CASSPTSATGELFF. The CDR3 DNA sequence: TGCGCCAGCAGCCCCACTAGCGCCACCGGGGAGCTGTTTTTT.

Written as DNA, the CDR3 is TGTGCCAGTAGTACCCAAGACAGGGGGAAGAGGAATTCACCCCTCCACTTT. Translated, it gives CASSTQDRGKRNSPLHF. The chain joins TRBV19 to TRBJ1-6; 9 positions agree with TRBD1. This CDR3 spans 17 amino acids. The germline gives CDR1 LNHDA, CDR2 SQIVND (reference sequence). Trimming took 4 bases from V and 7 from J; bases not matched to a gene: 11.

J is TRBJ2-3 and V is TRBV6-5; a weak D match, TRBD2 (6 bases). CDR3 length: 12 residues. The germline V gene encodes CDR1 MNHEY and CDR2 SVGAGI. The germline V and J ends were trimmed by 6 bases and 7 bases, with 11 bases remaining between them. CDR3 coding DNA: TGTGCCAGCAGGGGGACTGCCAATACGCAGTATTTT. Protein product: CASRGTANTQYF.

The CDR3 DNA sequence: TGTGCCAGCAGTGAAGCGAGATCGGCCCAGCATTTT. Translating gives CASSEARSAQHF. The rearrangement joins TRBV6-1 to TRBJ1-5; D not resolved. CDR3 size: 12 residues. The V and J ends lost 0 bases and 11 bases respectively, with 8 bases between them. Germline CDR1 is MNHNS and CDR2 is SASEGT.